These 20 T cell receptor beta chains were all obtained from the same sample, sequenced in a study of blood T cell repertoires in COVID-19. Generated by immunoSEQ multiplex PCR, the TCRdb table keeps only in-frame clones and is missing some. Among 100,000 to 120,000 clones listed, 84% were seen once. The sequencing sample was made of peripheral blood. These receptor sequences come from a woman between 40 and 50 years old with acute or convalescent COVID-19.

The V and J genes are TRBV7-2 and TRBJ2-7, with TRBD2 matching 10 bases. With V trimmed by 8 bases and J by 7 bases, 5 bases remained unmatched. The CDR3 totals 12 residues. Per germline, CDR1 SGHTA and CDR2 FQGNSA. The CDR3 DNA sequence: TGTGCCAGCTCAGCGGGGGGGAGAGAGCAGTACTTC. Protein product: CASSAGGREQYF.

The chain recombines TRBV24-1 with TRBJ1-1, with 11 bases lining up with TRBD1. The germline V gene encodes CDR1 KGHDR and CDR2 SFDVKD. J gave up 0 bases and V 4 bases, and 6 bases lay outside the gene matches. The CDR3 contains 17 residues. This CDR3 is CATSECPGQGVNTEAFF. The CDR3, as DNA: TGTGCCACCAGTGAATGTCCGGGACAGGGGGTGAACACTGAAGCTTTCTTT.

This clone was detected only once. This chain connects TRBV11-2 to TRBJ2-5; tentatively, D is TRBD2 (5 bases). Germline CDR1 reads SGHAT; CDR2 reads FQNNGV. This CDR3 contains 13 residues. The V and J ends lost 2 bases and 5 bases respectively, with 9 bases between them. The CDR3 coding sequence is TGTGCCAGCAGCTTATCACTAGGGGAGACCCAGTACTTC. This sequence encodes CASSLSLGETQYF.

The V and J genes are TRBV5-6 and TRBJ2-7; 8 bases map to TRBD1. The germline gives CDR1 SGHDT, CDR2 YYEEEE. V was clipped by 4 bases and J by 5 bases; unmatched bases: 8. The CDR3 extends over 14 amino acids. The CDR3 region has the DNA TGTGCCAGCAGCGCACCGGGACAGGCCGACGAGCAGTACTTC. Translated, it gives CASSAPGQADEQYF.

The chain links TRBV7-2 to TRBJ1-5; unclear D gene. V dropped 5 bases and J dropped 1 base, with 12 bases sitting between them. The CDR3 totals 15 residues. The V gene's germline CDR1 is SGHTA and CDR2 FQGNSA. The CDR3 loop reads CASSPHGGSNQPQHF. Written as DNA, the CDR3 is TGTGCCAGCAGCCCCCATGGAGGGAGCAATCAGCCCCAGCATTTT.

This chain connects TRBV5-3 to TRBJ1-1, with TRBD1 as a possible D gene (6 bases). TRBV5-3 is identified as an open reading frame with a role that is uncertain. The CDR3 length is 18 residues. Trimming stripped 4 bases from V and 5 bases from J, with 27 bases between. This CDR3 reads CARSTEPTGSGDLTEAFF. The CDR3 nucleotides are TGTGCCAGAAGCACGGAACCCACAGGGTCCGGAGATTTGACTGAAGCTTTCTTT.

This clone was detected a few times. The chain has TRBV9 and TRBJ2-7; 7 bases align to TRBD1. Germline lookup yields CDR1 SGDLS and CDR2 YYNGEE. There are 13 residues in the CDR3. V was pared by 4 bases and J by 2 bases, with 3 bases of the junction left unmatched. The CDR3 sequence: CASSYRGTYEQYF. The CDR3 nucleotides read TGTGCCAGCAGCTACAGGGGAACCTACGAGCAGTACTTC.

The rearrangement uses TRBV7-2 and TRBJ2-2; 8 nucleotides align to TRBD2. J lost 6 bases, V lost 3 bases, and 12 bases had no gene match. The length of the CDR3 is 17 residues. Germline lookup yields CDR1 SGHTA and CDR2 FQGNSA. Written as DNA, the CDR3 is TGTGCCAGCAGCTTGACGGGGGGGCCCGCAAAATCCGGGGAGCTGTTTTTT. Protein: CASSLTGGPAKSGELFF.

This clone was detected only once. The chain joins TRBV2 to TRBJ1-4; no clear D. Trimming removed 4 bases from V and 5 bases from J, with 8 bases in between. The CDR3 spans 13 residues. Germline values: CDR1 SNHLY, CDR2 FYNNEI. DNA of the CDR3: TGTGCCAGCAGTGGGCAGCGAAATGAAAAACTGTTTTTT. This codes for CASSGQRNEKLFF.

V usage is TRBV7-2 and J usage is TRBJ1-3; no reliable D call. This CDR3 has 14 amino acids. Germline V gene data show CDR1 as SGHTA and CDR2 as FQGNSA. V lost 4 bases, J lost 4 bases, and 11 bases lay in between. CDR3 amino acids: CASSWPSQGNTIYF. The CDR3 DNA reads TGTGCCAGCAGCTGGCCGTCGCAAGGAAACACCATATATTTT.

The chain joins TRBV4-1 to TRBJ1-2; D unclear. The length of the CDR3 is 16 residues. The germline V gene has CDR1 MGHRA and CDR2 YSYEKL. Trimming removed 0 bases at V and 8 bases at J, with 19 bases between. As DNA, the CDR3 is TGCGCCAGCAGCCAAGATCTCTTCGGCTCCGCGCGGGGCTACACCTTC. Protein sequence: CASSQDLFGSARGYTF.

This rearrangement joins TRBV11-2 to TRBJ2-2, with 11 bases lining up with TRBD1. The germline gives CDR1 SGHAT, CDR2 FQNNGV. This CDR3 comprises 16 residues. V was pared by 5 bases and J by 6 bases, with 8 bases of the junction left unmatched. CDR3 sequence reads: CASSLTRDRGAGELFF. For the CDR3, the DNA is TGTGCCAGCAGCCTAACTCGGGACAGGGGGGCCGGGGAGCTGTTTTTT.

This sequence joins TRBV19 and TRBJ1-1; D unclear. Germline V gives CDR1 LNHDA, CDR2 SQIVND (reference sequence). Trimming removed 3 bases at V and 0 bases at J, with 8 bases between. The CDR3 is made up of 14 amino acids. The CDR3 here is CASSIQEVNTEAFF. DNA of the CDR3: TGTGCCAGTAGTATCCAGGAGGTGAACACTGAAGCTTTCTTT.

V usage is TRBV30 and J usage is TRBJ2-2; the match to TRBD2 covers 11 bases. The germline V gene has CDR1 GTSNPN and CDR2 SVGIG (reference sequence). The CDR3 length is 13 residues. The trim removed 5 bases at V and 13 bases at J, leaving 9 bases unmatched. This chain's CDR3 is CAWEGLAEGGLFF. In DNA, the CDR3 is TGTGCCTGGGAGGGACTAGCGGAAGGAGGGCTGTTTTTT.

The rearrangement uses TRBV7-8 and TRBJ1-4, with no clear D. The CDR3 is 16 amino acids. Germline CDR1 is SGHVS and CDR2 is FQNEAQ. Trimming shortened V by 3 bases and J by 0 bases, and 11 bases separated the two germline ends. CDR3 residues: CASSFYLSSTNEKLFF. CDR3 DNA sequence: TGTGCCAGCAGCTTCTACCTGTCGTCAACTAATGAAAAACTGTTTTTT.

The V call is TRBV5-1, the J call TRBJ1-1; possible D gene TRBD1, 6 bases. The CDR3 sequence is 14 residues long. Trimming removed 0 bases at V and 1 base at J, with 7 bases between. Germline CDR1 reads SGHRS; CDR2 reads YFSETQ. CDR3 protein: CASSLATGNTEAFF. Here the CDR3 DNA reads TGCGCCAGCAGCTTGGCGACAGGGAACACTGAAGCTTTCTTT.

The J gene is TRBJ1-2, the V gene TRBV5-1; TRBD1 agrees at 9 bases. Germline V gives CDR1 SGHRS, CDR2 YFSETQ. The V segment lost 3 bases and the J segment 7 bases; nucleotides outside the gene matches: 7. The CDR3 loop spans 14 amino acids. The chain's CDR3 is CASSSLDRGGGYTF. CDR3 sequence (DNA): TGCGCCAGCAGCTCCTTGGACAGGGGCGGTGGCTACACCTTC.

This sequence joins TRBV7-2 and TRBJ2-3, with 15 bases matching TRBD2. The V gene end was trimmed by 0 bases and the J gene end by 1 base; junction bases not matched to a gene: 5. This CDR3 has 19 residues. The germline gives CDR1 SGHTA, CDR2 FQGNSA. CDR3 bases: TGTGCCAGCAGCTTAGCCAAGGGGACTAGCGGGGGGCGCACAGATACGCAGTATTTT. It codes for CASSLAKGTSGGRTDTQYF.

For the CDR3, the DNA is TGTGCCAGCAGTGAACTAAGAAGTCAGCCCCAGCATTTT. This sequence encodes CASSELRSQPQHF. The chain is built from TRBV2 and TRBJ1-5; D gene uncertain. The germline V and J ends were trimmed by 2 bases and 6 bases, with 8 bases remaining between them. This CDR3 has 13 residues. The V gene's germline CDR1 is SNHLY and CDR2 FYNNEI.

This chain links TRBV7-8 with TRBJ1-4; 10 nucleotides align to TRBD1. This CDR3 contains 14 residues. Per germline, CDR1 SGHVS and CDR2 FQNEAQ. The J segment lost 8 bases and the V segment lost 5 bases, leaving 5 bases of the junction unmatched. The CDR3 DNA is TGTGCCAGCAGCCGAGGGGGACAGGGGGAAAAACTGTTTTTT. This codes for CASSRGGQGEKLFF.